The 5 T cell receptor beta chains below come from one sample, sequenced in a study of cytomegalovirus exposure and HLA in healthy donors. This PCR relied on a set of 60 Vbeta primers and 13 Jbeta primers. TCRdb's copy holds only in-frame clones and misses some; the assay was immunoSEQ multiplex PCR. The sample holds approximately 190,000 clones, around 84% seen once. Sequencing was performed on PBMCs. The receptors here all came from a woman aged 45-59 years in good health and CMV-seropositive.

This chain links TRBV5-1 with TRBJ1-2; D unresolved. V was shortened by 0 bases and J by 4 bases, with 13 bases between the two germline ends. The germline gives CDR1 SGHRS, CDR2 YFSETQ. The CDR3 is 15 residues long. The CDR3, as DNA: TGCGCCAGCAGCTTGGACCCTGAGGGTACCTATGGCTACACCTTC. As protein: CASSLDPEGTYGYTF.

The chain uses TRBV28 and TRBJ1-3, with a possible D match to TRBD1 (5 bases). The CDR3 extends over 15 amino acids. V was cut by 6 bases and J by 0 bases, with 12 bases left in between. Per the germline V gene, CDR1 is MDHEN and CDR2 is SYDVKM. CDR3 nucleotide sequence: TGTGCCAGCAGGCCCCCCGACAGCTCTGGAAACACCATATATTTT. It translates to CASRPPDSSGNTIYF.

V gene TRBV7-6 combines with J gene TRBJ2-3; 13 bases fit TRBD2. Per germline, CDR1 SGHVS and CDR2 FNYEAQ. The CDR3 is made up of 18 amino acids. V shed 3 bases and J 4 bases; nucleotides not matched to a gene: 10. CDR3 coding DNA: TGTGCCAGCAGCTTCACTAGCGGGGGGGCCGGCGGGGCAGATACGCAGTATTTT. Translated, it gives CASSFTSGGAGGADTQYF. The whole variable domain, remainder taken from reference TRBV7-6 and TRBJ2-3, is GAGVSQSPRYKVTKRGQDVALRCDPISGHVSLYWYRQALGQGPEFLTYFNYEAQQDKSGLPNDRFSAERPEGSISTLTIQRTEQRDSAMYRCASSFTSGGAGGADTQYFGPGTRLTVL.

CDR3 nucleotides: TGTGCCATCAGGGGAGATAACGACTACAATGAGCAGTTCTTC. Residues: CAIRGDNDYNEQFF. This chain links TRBV10-3 with TRBJ2-1, with D maybe TRBD2 (5 bases). CDR1 and CDR2 (germline): ENHRY, SYGVKD. Deletions cut 6 bases from V and 3 bases from J, with 12 bases between. The CDR3 length is 14 residues.

This rearrangement joins TRBV21-1 to TRBJ2-2; the D call TRBD1 from the table was never checked on the DNA. TRBV21-1 is deemed a pseudogene. The CDR3 contains 14 residues. The CDR3 spells CASSKKAGTGELFF. The CDR3 nucleotides read TGTGCCAGCAGCAAAAAGGCAGGGACCGGGGAGCTGTTTTTT.